The rows below give T cell receptor beta chains drawn from one sample of a study of molecular identifiers for immune sequencing clone quantification. TCRdb recomputed calls from the PCR reads with MiXCR, one row per CDR3 protein. The sample includes about 500,000 distinct CDR3 sequences, about a fifth of them seen just once. Sequencing was carried out using naive CD8+ T cells from blood, with Jurkat cell RNA spiked in. These receptor sequences come from a human donor in good health. Some libraries in this study had Jurkat cell RNA spiked in. CDR3s include the opening cysteine and the closing phenylalanine or tryptophan. Fields, in order: J gene, D gene, clone size, V gene, CDR3 DNA, CDR3 protein. The D gene is left open where the match is weak. Not all rows give a size; the values are once, few, many and, for expanded clones, a class.

j_gene: TRBJ2-6
d_gene: TRBD1
abundance: -
v_gene: TRBV3-1
CDR3nt: TGTGCCAGCAGCCAAGTATACTTGGGACAGGGGGCGGCTGGGGCCAACGTCCTGACTTTC
CDR3aa: CASSQVYLGQGAAGANVLTF

j_gene: TRBJ2-1
d_gene: -
abundance: few
v_gene: TRBV5-5
CDR3nt: TGTGCCAGCAGCTTAAGGATACAGGGAAATCCTTACGGTGAGCAGTTCTTC
CDR3aa: CASSLRIQGNPYGEQFF

j_gene: TRBJ1-5
d_gene: -
abundance: many
v_gene: TRBV6-1
CDR3nt: TGTGCCGGAGGGTTGGGCCAGCCCCAGCATTTT
CDR3aa: CAGGLGQPQHF

j_gene: TRBJ1-1
d_gene: TRBD1
abundance: -
v_gene: TRBV19
CDR3nt: TGTGCCAGTAGTAGGGGGACAGGGCCCGGGACTGAAGCTTTCTTT
CDR3aa: CASSRGTGPGTEAFF

j_gene: TRBJ2-1
d_gene: -
abundance: few
v_gene: TRBV13
CDR3nt: TGTGCCAGCAGCTTAGGGGCCGACTTTAATGAGCAGTTCTTC
CDR3aa: CASSLGADFNEQFF

j_gene: TRBJ2-3
d_gene: TRBD2
abundance: many
v_gene: TRBV11-1
CDR3nt: TGTGCCAGCAGCCACTGGGCTAGCGGGAGGAGCACAGATACGCAGTATTTT
CDR3aa: CASSHWASGRSTDTQYF

j_gene: TRBJ2-7
d_gene: -
abundance: -
v_gene: TRBV7-2
CDR3nt: TGTGCCAGCAGCTCCGACGACATTTCCTACGAGCAGTACTTC
CDR3aa: CASSSDDISYEQYF

j_gene: TRBJ2-3
d_gene: TRBD2
abundance: few
v_gene: TRBV20-1
CDR3nt: TGCAGTGCTAGTTCGGAGTTGGGTAGACTAGCGGGGGTATCAGATACGCAGTATTTT
CDR3aa: CSASSELGRLAGVSDTQYF

j_gene: TRBJ1-2
d_gene: -
abundance: -
v_gene: TRBV25-1
CDR3nt: TGTGCCAGCAGTGAATCGGGGGATTACTATGGCTACACCTTC
CDR3aa: CASSESGDYYGYTF

j_gene: TRBJ1-1
d_gene: -
abundance: -
v_gene: TRBV30
CDR3nt: TGTGCCTGGAGTCCGGGTTTTCACACTGAAGCTTTCTTT
CDR3aa: CAWSPGFHTEAFF

j_gene: TRBJ2-1
d_gene: TRBD2
abundance: -
v_gene: TRBV27
CDR3nt: TGTGCCAGCAGTGCCCTAGCGGGACGCTACAATGAGCAGTTCTTC
CDR3aa: CASSALAGRYNEQFF

j_gene: TRBJ2-3
d_gene: -
abundance: many
v_gene: TRBV29-1
CDR3nt: TGCAGCGTGGTACAGGGGGGGCCTCTCACAGATACGCAGTATTTT
CDR3aa: CSVVQGGPLTDTQYF

j_gene: TRBJ2-7
d_gene: -
abundance: few
v_gene: TRBV7-9
CDR3nt: TGTGCCAGCAGCTTTTATAAACTCTCCTACGAGCAGTACTTC
CDR3aa: CASSFYKLSYEQYF

j_gene: TRBJ1-1
d_gene: -
abundance: -
v_gene: TRBV7-6
CDR3nt: TGTGCCAGCAGCACTCTGACGGATAAGAACACTGAAGCTTTCTTT
CDR3aa: CASSTLTDKNTEAFF

j_gene: TRBJ2-7
d_gene: -
abundance: -
v_gene: TRBV7-8
CDR3nt: TGTGCCAGCAGCCCCAGGGTAAACATGTTTCCCGAGCGGTACTTC
CDR3aa: CASSPRVNMFPERYF

j_gene: TRBJ2-5
d_gene: -
abundance: -
v_gene: TRBV7-3
CDR3nt: TGTGCCAGCAGCTTAGGGTTCTGGCTAGCCCAAGAGACCCAGTACTTC
CDR3aa: CASSLGFWLAQETQYF

j_gene: TRBJ2-2
d_gene: -
abundance: -
v_gene: TRBV19
CDR3nt: TGTGCCAGTAGTATAGGGGGGGCTGTAGGCGGGGAGCTGTTTTTT
CDR3aa: CASSIGGAVGGELFF

j_gene: TRBJ2-5
d_gene: -
abundance: few
v_gene: TRBV12-3/TRBV12-4
CDR3nt: TGTGCCAGCAGCCCCGTCGACAGAGCCACCCAGTACTTC
CDR3aa: CASSPVDRATQYF

j_gene: TRBJ2-7
d_gene: -
abundance: -
v_gene: TRBV7-2
CDR3nt: TGTGCCAGCAGCTTAGTGGGGGAGGAGCAGTACTTC
CDR3aa: CASSLVGEEQYF

j_gene: TRBJ2-3
d_gene: -
abundance: many
v_gene: TRBV5-1
CDR3nt: TGCGCCAGCAGCTTGGATGGTTACCTCACAGATACGCAGTATTTT
CDR3aa: CASSLDGYLTDTQYF

j_gene: TRBJ1-2
d_gene: -
abundance: many
v_gene: TRBV2
CDR3nt: TGTGCCAGCACCGGAAGGGTGATTAACTATGGCTACACCTTC
CDR3aa: CASTGRVINYGYTF

j_gene: TRBJ2-3
d_gene: TRBD2
abundance: -
v_gene: TRBV7-2
CDR3nt: TGTGCCAGCAGCTCCGAACTAGCGGGGGCCACAGATACGCAGTATTTT
CDR3aa: CASSSELAGATDTQYF

j_gene: TRBJ2-5
d_gene: TRBD2
abundance: -
v_gene: TRBV7-9
CDR3nt: TGTGGCAGCAGCTTAGAATTAGCGGGAGATTTCCAAGAGACCCAGTACTTC
CDR3aa: CGSSLELAGDFQETQYF

j_gene: TRBJ1-5
d_gene: -
abundance: many
v_gene: TRBV27
CDR3nt: TGTGCCAGCAGTTTATCGACGAGGCAGCCCCAGCATTTT
CDR3aa: CASSLSTRQPQHF

j_gene: TRBJ2-2
d_gene: -
abundance: -
v_gene: TRBV12-3/TRBV12-4
CDR3nt: TGTGCCAGCTGTTTGGACTATACCGGGGAGCTGTTTTTT
CDR3aa: CASCLDYTGELFF

j_gene: TRBJ2-3
d_gene: TRBD2
abundance: few
v_gene: TRBV6-1
CDR3nt: TGTGCCAGCAGTGAATTCCCCGGACTAGCGGGATCTGATACGCAGTATTTT
CDR3aa: CASSEFPGLAGSDTQYF

j_gene: TRBJ1-5
d_gene: -
abundance: many
v_gene: TRBV7-9
CDR3nt: TGTGCCAGCAGCTTAGAGTTTTCGGGGAATCAGCCCCAGCATTTT
CDR3aa: CASSLEFSGNQPQHF

j_gene: TRBJ2-7
d_gene: TRBD1
abundance: few
v_gene: TRBV14
CDR3nt: TGTGCCAGCAGCCAAGATTCTCCCAGGGGGTCCTACGAGCAGTACTTC
CDR3aa: CASSQDSPRGSYEQYF

j_gene: TRBJ1-5
d_gene: -
abundance: -
v_gene: TRBV4-1
CDR3nt: TGCGTCAGCAGCCAAGAGACCGGGGGGCGCATCGATCAGCCCCAGCACTTT
CDR3aa: CVSSQETGGRIDQPQHF

j_gene: TRBJ2-7
d_gene: -
abundance: -
v_gene: TRBV7-9
CDR3nt: TGTGCCAGCAGCTTCCCGCAGGACGGGAGCTACGAGCAGTACTTC
CDR3aa: CASSFPQDGSYEQYF